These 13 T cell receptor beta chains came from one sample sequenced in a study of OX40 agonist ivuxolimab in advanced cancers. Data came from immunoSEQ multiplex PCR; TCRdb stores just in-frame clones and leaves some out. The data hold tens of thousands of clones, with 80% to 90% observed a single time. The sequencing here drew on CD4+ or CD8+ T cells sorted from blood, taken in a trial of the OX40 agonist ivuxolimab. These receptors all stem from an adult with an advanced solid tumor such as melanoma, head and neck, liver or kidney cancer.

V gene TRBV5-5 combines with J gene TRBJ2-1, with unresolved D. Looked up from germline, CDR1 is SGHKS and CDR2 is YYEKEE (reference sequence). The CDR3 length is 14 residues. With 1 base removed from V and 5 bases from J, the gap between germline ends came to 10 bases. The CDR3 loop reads CASSLIVQDNEQFF. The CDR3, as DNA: TGTGCCAGCAGCTTGATCGTTCAGGACAATGAGCAGTTCTTC.

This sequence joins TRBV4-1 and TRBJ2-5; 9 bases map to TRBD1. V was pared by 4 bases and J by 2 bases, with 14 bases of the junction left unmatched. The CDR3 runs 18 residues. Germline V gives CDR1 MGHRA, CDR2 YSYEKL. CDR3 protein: CASSLRQGDLSAQETQYF. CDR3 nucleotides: TGCGCCAGCAGCCTTCGACAGGGGGACCTTAGCGCGCAAGAGACCCAGTACTTC.

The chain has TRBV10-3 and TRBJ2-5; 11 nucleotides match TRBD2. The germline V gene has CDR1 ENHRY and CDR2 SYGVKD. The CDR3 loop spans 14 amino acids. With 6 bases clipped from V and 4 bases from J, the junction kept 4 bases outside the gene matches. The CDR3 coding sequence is TGTGCCATCAGGGGGACTAGCGGTTCAGAGACCCAGTACTTC. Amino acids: CAIRGTSGSETQYF.

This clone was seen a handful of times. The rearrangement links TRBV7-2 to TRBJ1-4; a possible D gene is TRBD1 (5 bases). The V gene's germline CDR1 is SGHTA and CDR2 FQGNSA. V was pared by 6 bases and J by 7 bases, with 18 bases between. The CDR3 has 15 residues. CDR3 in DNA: TGTGCCAGCAGTATTAGGTCGGGGGGAACTGAAAAACTGTTTTTT. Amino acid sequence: CASSIRSGGTEKLFF.

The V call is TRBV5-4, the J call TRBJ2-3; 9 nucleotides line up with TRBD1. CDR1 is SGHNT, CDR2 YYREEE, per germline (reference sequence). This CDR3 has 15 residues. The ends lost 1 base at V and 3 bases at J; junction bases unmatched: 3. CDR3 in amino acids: CASSLTGGETDTQYF. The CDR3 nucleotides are TGTGCCAGCAGCTTGACAGGGGGCGAAACAGATACGCAGTATTTT.

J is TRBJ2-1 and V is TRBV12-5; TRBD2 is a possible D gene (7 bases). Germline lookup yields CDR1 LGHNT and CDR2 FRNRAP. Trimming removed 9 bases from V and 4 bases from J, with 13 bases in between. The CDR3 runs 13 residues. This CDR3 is CASGRGGYNEQFF. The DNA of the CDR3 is TGTGCTAGCGGAAGGGGGGGTTACAATGAGCAGTTCTTC.

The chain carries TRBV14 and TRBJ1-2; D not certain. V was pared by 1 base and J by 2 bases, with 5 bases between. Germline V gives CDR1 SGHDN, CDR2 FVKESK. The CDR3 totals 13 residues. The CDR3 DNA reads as TGTGCCAGCAGCCAAGTCCAAAACTATGGCTACACCTTC. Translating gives CASSQVQNYGYTF.

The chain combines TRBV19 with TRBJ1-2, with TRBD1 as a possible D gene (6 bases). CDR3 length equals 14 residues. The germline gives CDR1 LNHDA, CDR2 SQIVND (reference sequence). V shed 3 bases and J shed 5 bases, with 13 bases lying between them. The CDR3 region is CASSIPGARYGYTF. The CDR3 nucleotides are TGTGCCAGTAGTATCCCGGGGGCGCGATATGGCTACACCTTC.

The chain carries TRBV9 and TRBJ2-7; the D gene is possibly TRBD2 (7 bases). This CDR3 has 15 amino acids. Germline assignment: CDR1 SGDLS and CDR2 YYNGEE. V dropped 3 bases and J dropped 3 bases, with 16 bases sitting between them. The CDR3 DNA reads TGTGCCAGCAGCGCCGGAGGGGGGGTGGACTACGAGCAGTACTTC. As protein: CASSAGGGVDYEQYF.

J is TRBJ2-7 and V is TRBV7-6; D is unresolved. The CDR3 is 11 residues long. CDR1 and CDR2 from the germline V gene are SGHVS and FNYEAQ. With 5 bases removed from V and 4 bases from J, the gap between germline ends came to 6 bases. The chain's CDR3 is CASSGIYEQYF. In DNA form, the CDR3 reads TGTGCCAGCAGCGGGATTTACGAGCAGTACTTC.

The DNA of the CDR3 is TGTGCCAGCTCACCCTCCATTGTACAGGGAGGCGAGCAGTACTTC. Translation: CASSPSIVQGGEQYF. J is TRBJ2-7 and V is TRBV18; either TRBD1 or TRBD2 may supply D (6 bases each). Trimming cost V 3 bases and J 6 bases, with 18 bases left between them. The CDR3 consists of 15 residues. Germline V gene sequence: CDR1 KGHSH, CDR2 LQKENI.

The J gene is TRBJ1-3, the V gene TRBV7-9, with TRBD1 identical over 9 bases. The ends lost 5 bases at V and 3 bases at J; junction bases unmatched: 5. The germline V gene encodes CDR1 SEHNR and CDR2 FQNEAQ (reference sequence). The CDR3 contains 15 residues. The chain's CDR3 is CASSTRDRVGNTIYF. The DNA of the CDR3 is TGTGCCAGCAGCACCCGGGACAGGGTTGGAAACACCATATATTTT.

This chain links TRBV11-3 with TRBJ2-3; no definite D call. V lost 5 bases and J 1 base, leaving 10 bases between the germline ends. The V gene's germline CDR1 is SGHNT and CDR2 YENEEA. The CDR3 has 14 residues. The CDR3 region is CASSPNRGTDTQYF. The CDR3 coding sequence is TGTGCCAGCAGCCCAAACCGGGGCACAGATACGCAGTATTTT.